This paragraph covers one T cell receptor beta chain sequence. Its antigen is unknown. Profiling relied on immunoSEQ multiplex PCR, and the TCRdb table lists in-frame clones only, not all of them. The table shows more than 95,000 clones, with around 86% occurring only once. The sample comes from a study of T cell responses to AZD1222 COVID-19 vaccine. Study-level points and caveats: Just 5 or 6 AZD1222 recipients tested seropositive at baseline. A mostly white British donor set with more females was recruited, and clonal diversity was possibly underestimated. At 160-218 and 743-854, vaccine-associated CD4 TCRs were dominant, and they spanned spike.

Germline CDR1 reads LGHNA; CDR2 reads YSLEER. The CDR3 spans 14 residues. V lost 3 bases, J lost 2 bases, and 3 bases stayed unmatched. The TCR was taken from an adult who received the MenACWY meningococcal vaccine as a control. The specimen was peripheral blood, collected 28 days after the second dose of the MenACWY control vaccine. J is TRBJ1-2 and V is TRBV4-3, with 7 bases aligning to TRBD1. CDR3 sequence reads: CASSQDRSNYGYTF. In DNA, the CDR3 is TGCGCCAGCAGCCAGGACAGGTCCAACTATGGCTACACCTTC.